What follows describes a single T cell receptor beta chain. Its antigen is still unknown. The sample is drawn from a study of PD-1 blockade in classical Hodgkin lymphoma. Time point meaning: cycle 4 day 1 (C4D1), after 6 weeks of nivolumab. Autologous stem cell transplantation was followed by relapse in every patient, and brentuximab vedotin exposure varied. Per germline, CDR1 MGHRA and CDR2 YSYEKL. The germline V and J ends were trimmed by 0 bases and 4 bases, with 4 bases remaining between them. The CDR3 is 12 residues long. The table came from immunoSEQ multiplex PCR; TCRdb's copy has only in-frame clones and leaves some out. Among tens of thousands of clones listed, 70% to 90% were seen once. Points from the study as a whole: The diversity seen at baseline in complete responders resembled that of newly diagnosed patients. Individuals initiating nivolumab under 1 year after ASCT were excluded. A reduction in baseline TCR diversity was reportedly seen in newly diagnosed patients relative to healthy donors. The origin of the repertoire differences remains undefined, with disease activity or prior therapy as possible causes.

The source material was peripheral blood mononuclear cells (PBMCs), sampled before the fourth cycle of nivolumab. This sequence joins TRBV4-1 and TRBJ2-7; no clear D. The sequence came from a human donor with classical Hodgkin lymphoma. For the CDR3, the DNA is TGCGCCAGCAGCCAAGAGGCTTACGAGCAGTACTTC. This codes for CASSQEAYEQYF.